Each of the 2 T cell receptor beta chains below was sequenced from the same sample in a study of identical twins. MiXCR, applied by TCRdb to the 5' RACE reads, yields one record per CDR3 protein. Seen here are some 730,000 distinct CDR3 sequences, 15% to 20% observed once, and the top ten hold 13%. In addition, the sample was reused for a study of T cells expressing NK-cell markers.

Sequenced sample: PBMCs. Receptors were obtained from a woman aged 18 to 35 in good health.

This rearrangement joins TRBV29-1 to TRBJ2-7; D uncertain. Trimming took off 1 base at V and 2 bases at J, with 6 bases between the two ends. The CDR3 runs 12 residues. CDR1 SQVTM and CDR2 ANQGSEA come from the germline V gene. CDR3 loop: CSVEVLPYEQYF. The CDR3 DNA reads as TGCAGCGTTGAAGTACTTCCCTACGAGCAGTACTTC.

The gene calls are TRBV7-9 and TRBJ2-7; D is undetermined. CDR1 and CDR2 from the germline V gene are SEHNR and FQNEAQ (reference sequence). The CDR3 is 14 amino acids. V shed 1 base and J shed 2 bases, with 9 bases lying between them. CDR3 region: CASSLVPGTYEQYF. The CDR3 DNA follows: TGTGCCAGCAGCTTAGTACCTGGGACCTACGAGCAGTACTTC.